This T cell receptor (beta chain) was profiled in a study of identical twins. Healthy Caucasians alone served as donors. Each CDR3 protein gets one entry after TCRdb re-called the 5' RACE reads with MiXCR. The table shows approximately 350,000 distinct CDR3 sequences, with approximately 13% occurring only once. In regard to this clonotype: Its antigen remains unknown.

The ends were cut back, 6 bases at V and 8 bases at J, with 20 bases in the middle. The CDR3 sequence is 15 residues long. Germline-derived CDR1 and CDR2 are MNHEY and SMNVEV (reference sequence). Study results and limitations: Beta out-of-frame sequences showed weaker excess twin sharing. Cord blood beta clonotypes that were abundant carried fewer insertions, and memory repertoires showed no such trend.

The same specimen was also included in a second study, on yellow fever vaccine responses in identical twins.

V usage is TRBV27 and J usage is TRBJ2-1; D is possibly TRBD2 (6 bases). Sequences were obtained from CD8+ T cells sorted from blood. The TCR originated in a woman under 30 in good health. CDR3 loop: CASSLAPWLRDEQFF. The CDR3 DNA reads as TGTGCCAGCAGCCTAGCGCCCTGGCTGCGGGATGAGCAGTTCTTC.